The source of this TCR beta chain is a study of T cell responses to AZD1222 COVID-19 vaccine. V shed 0 bases and J shed 4 bases, with 9 bases lying between them. CDR1 SGHKS and CDR2 YYEKEE come from the germline V gene (reference sequence). This CDR3 comprises 14 residues. The data were produced by immunoSEQ multiplex PCR, yet TCRdb's version contains in-frame clones alone and is incomplete. The table shows about 140,000 clones, with approximately 90% occurring only once. The count of this clone is one. This sequence was found in an adult who received the AZD1222 COVID-19 vaccine. The sample was peripheral blood, taken 28 days after the second AZD1222 dose. This sequence joins TRBV5-5 and TRBJ2-3; D ambiguous. The CDR3, as DNA: TGTGCCAGCAGCTTGGGTGTGAAGCCAGATACGCAGTATTTT. This gives the protein CASSLGVKPDTQYF.